This is a list of T cell receptor beta chains from one sample in a study of beta chain features in type 1 diabetes. Clones were read by immunoSEQ multiplex PCR, and TCRdb kept only the in-frame ones, dropping some. The table lists roughly 260,000 clones, around 21% of them singletons. The sample was naive CD4+ T cells from blood. The source of these receptors is a middle-aged woman with type 1 diabetes. Each CDR3 is given with its conserved first and last residue. D genes are given only for firm matches. Clone size appears in some rows only: once, few, many, or a class for an expanded clone.

TGCAGCGTTGAAGACGGAGGCTACGAGCAGTACTTC | CSVEDGGYEQYF | TRBJ2-7 | TRBV29-1 | few | NA
TGTGCCAGCAGCCAAGCGGGAGGGGGCTATAATTCACCCCTCCACTTT | CASSQAGGGYNSPLHF | TRBJ1-6 | TRBV14 | few | NA
TGTGCCAGCAGCACCGGACTAGCGGGTACCACAGATACGCAGTATTTT | CASSTGLAGTTDTQYF | TRBJ2-3 | TRBV11-2 | few | TRBD2
TGTGCCAGCAGCACGCCCCAGGCGAGTGTGGAGACCCAGTACTTC | CASSTPQASVETQYF | TRBJ2-5 | TRBV5-4 | few | NA
TGTGCCAGCTCGCTACAGGGATACACTGAGCAGTTCTTC | CASSLQGYTEQFF | TRBJ2-1 | TRBV18 | NA | NA
TGTGCCAGCAGCTCCGGCAGGGGGTACACTGATACGCAGTATTTT | CASSSGRGYTDTQYF | TRBJ2-3 | TRBV7-9 | NA | TRBD1
TGTGCCAGCAGCCACAGGGGAACCAATCAGCCCCAGCATTTT | CASSHRGTNQPQHF | TRBJ1-5 | TRBV28 | once | TRBD1
TGTGCCAGCAGCAAGACAGGGCTTCCCTACGAGCAGTACTTC | CASSKTGLPYEQYF | TRBJ2-7 | TRBV9 | NA | TRBD1
TGTGCCAGCAGTTTAAACAGTCTAAAAGAGCAGTACTTC | CASSLNSLKEQYF | TRBJ2-7 | TRBV28 | NA | NA
TGCGCCAGCAGCTCCATAGGACTAGCGGGAGGCCAAAACATTCAGTACTTC | CASSSIGLAGGQNIQYF | TRBJ2-4 | TRBV5-1 | few | TRBD2
TGCGCCAGCAGCTCCCCGGGGTATGGCTACACCTTC | CASSSPGYGYTF | TRBJ1-2 | TRBV5-1 | NA | NA
TGTGCCAGCAGCACAGGGACAGGGACCTACGAGCAGTACTTC | CASSTGTGTYEQYF | TRBJ2-7 | TRBV7-6 | few | TRBD1
TGCAGCGTTGAAGGGGAGGGTTGGGCTGAGCAGTTCTTC | CSVEGEGWAEQFF | TRBJ2-1 | TRBV29-1 | few | TRBD2
TGTGCCAGCAGTTACACCGTCCCAGGGTCTAGGGGCTACACCTTC | CASSYTVPGSRGYTF | TRBJ1-2 | TRBV6-5 | few | NA
TGTGCCAGCAAGCCGGAGGGCTGGAACACTGAAGCTTTCTTT | CASKPEGWNTEAFF | TRBJ1-1 | TRBV6-4 | NA | NA
TGCGCCAGCAGCGAACAGGACAGGGATGCCGGGGAGCTGTTTTTT | CASSEQDRDAGELFF | TRBJ2-2 | TRBV5-1 | few | TRBD1
TGTGCCAGCAGCCGCGGCCCTCCGGTGGTCGCAGATACGCAGTATTTT | CASSRGPPVVADTQYF | TRBJ2-3 | TRBV14 | NA | NA
TGTGCCTCCGAGTGGAACTATGGCTACACCTTC | CASEWNYGYTF | TRBJ1-2 | TRBV20-1 | few | NA
TGTGCCAGCAGTTCCGGAGCGTCCACAGATACGCAGTATTTT | CASSSGASTDTQYF | TRBJ2-3 | TRBV27 | NA | NA
TGTGCCAGCAGTCCCCGGGACAGGATACAAGAAGGCTACACCTTC | CASSPRDRIQEGYTF | TRBJ1-2 | TRBV6-6 | few | TRBD1
TGTGCCAGCAGTGACTCATGGGGGGGTGAGCAGTTCTTC | CASSDSWGGEQFF | TRBJ2-1 | TRBV6-4 | NA | TRBD2
TGTGCCAGCAGCGTAGCTGAGGGCCCGATGGGGGAAGCTTTCTTT | CASSVAEGPMGEAFF | TRBJ1-1 | TRBV9 | NA | NA
TGTGCCAGCAGTGCTACAGGGACCGGGGAGCTGTTTTTT | CASSATGTGELFF | TRBJ2-2 | TRBV9 | NA | NA
TGTGCCAGCAGCGTAGATCCTAGCGGGAGCCTCCTCGGATCTTACAATGAGCAGTTCTTC | CASSVDPSGSLLGSYNEQFF | TRBJ2-1 | TRBV9 | NA | TRBD2
TGTGCCAGCAGTGACAATCGGGATAGTGAGCAGTTCTTC | CASSDNRDSEQFF | TRBJ2-1 | TRBV6-1 | few | NA
TGTGCCAGCAGTTCCGGGGACAGGGTCTCCTACGAGCAGTACTTC | CASSSGDRVSYEQYF | TRBJ2-7 | TRBV27 | NA | TRBD1
TGTGCCAGCAGTATGTCACAGGGTAACTATGGCTACACCTTC | CASSMSQGNYGYTF | TRBJ1-2 | TRBV28 | few | NA
TGTGCCAGTAACCTGGACAGGGGGGGAAACTATGGCTACACCTTC | CASNLDRGGNYGYTF | TRBJ1-2 | TRBV19 | NA | TRBD1
TGCACAGCGGGGAACACTGAAGCTTTCTTT | CTAGNTEAFF | TRBJ1-1 | TRBV29-1 | NA | NA
TGTGCCAGCAGCACCTTCACAGAGCACTATGGCTACACCTTC | CASSTFTEHYGYTF | TRBJ1-2 | TRBV7-2 | NA | NA
TGTGCCAGCTCACCACAGGGGACAGAAAATCAGCCCCAGCATTTT | CASSPQGTENQPQHF | TRBJ1-5 | TRBV18 | NA | TRBD1
TGTGCCAGCGCTCCTGAGACTAGCTTATACGAGCAGTACTTC | CASAPETSLYEQYF | TRBJ2-7 | TRBV5-4 | few | TRBD2
TGTGCCTGGAGTGTGGGTAGGGGGCGTACCGGGGAGCTGTTTTTT | CAWSVGRGRTGELFF | TRBJ2-2 | TRBV30 | NA | TRBD1
TGTGCCAGCAGTGCTGGACAGACGACCCGCTACGAGCAGTACTTC | CASSAGQTTRYEQYF | TRBJ2-7 | TRBV25-1 | few | NA
TGTGCCAGCAGGGACAGCTCTTCACCCCTCCACTTT | CASRDSSSPLHF | TRBJ1-6 | TRBV2 | NA | NA
TGTGCCAGCAGTTACTCCCCCGGGACTCCAACCGATGAGCAGTTCTTC | CASSYSPGTPTDEQFF | TRBJ2-1 | TRBV6-5 | NA | NA
TGTGCCAGCAGCGTAGGCCCCTCCGTGACAGGCCTCTCCTACGAGCAGTACTTC | CASSVGPSVTGLSYEQYF | TRBJ2-7 | TRBV9 | NA | NA
TGTGCCAGCTCACTCGGGACAGAAGGGGACTATGGCTACACCTTC | CASSLGTEGDYGYTF | TRBJ1-2 | TRBV18 | few | TRBD1
TGCGCCAGCAGCTTGGGGCTAGCGGGACTCTACGAGCAGTACTTC | CASSLGLAGLYEQYF | TRBJ2-7 | TRBV5-1 | NA | TRBD2
TGTGCCAGCAGCTTAGTGTCAGGTTCCTACGAGCAGTACTTC | CASSLVSGSYEQYF | TRBJ2-7 | TRBV7-2 | few | NA
TGTGCCAGCAGTGCCATCGGTTATTCTGGCTACACCTTC | CASSAIGYSGYTF | TRBJ1-2 | TRBV25-1 | NA | NA
TGTGCCAGAGGGGGGGGCGACGCCCGTGCTGAAGCTTTCTTT | CARGGGDARAEAFF | TRBJ1-1 | TRBV2 | NA | NA